This T cell receptor beta chain was captured in a study of blood T cell repertoires in COVID-19 (dated by TCRdb to 2020 to 2021). Broadly, across the study: Samples covering the acute and convalescent phases of COVID-19 were provided by collaborators in the United States, Italy and Spain. The prospective study material was composed of cDNA or gDNA derived from T cells, B-cell-depleted T cells, or PBMCs. Deeply sampled blood TCRbeta repertoires from subjects exposed to, actively infected with, or recovered from COVID-19 were included in the dataset. The repertoires were released in a freely available public database intended as a resource for research on the immune response to SARS-CoV-2. The samples were drawn from two sources: the first 160 participants of the ongoing ImmuneRACE study, and 1,254 subjects contributed by 6 global collaborators. A de-identified subject ID, COVID-19 status, age in years and sex were almost always included in the sample metadata. Where available, HLA class I and class II types were taken from metadata supplied by the sample provider and were not determined by assay-based typing.

The study at large found these results: The amount of clinical and demographic metadata varied by source and participant and was provided uncurated.

TCRbeta CDR3 regions were amplified from genomic DNA using the immunoSEQ Assay, a bias-controlled multiplex PCR. Under the source paper's analysis protocol: The number of nucleated cells in each sample was estimated from the amplification of reference gene primers within the assay. To quantify the absolute abundance of each unique TCRbeta CDR3 rearrangement, sequence reads were collapsed and filtered. Productive Simpson clonality was computed per sample as the square root of Simpson's diversity index over productive rearrangements. TCRdb stores this immuneACCESS table with in-frame sequences only. Part of the clones is absent; in the studies checked, under half of the shortfall reflects unresolved V genes, and no reason is known for the rest. V and J calls and clone size follow that table, whereas D and trimming were derived from the DNA. The sample table lists 150,000 to 200,000 clones, around 76% of them with a count of one. Roughly a sixth of the sample is in the top ten clones.

Enrolling through a virtual design, the prospective study's participants ranged in age from roughly 18 to 90 years and lived across roughly 24 United States geographic areas. In the prospective study, participants were assigned to cohorts based on the clinical history participants reported in a screening survey and a study questionnaire. Each participant in the prospective study had whole blood, serum and a nasopharyngeal or oropharyngeal swab collected by mobile phlebotomists. Over a roughly 2-month period, participants in the prospective study had the option of providing additional blood draws and questionnaires. Before DNA extraction, blood samples from the prospective study were shipped at room temperature or frozen. V lost 5 bases and J lost 1 base; the stretch between them is 16 bases long. CDR1 and CDR2 are read off the germline V gene (reference sequence) as WNHNN and SYGVQD. The CDR3 covers 16 residues, taking in both the cysteine and the phenylalanine. Just the 48-base CDR3 DNA is kept, in frame starting at base 1.

Remarks on this clone: This receptor's antigen is unknown. Nothing much larger sits one base from this clone, and base qualities are not available.

Sequencing input: PBMCs or T cells enriched from blood (not recorded which). This sequence originates from a woman between 45 and 65 years old with acute COVID-19. Recombination joined TRBV10-1 with TRBJ2-3, and perhaps TRBD1 as D gene, on 5 matching bases. The CDR3 protein: CASSPPTVPGTDTQYF. The DNA sequence reads TGCGCCAGCAGTCCACCGACAGTTCCGGGCACAGATACGCAGTATTTT.